This record looks at one T cell receptor beta chain sequence and its context. The data are from a study of blood T cell repertoires in COVID-19. On the study more broadly: T cells, B-cell-depleted T cells, or PBMCs supplied cDNA or gDNA.

In Seattle, patients joined the study during active infection and were tracked longitudinally. Trimming took 2 bases from V and 1 from J, leaving 5 bases between them. In germline, CDR1 is ENHRY, CDR2 SYGVKD. The CDR3 runs to 13 residues. Study processing details: Amplifying reference gene primers gave estimates of nucleated cell counts. Only in-frame clones appear in the TCRdb table, and some are missing; sequencing was by immunoSEQ multiplex PCR. Clone size and the V and J calls come from that table; the DNA yielded D and trimming. The repertoire has 120,000 to 150,000 clones, 88% of them found once; the top ten carry 2.5%.

The TCR was taken from a human donor with COVID-19, enrolled during active disease. The donor label of this sample is uncertain. The sample comprised peripheral blood. The J gene is TRBJ1-1, the V gene TRBV10-3; no clear D gene. Written as DNA, the CDR3 is TGTGCCATCAGTGAGAGAGGGAACACTGAAGCTTTCTTT. Translating gives CAISERGNTEAFF.